This record concerns one TCR beta chain sequence. As yet, its antigen is unknown. This specimen belongs to a study of long-term antiretroviral therapy in people with HIV. General observations from the study: Whichever time point was examined, clones expanded before ART dominated the repertoire.

Samples were assayed with immunoSEQ v3.0 at survey level. Here immunoSEQ multiplex PCR was the method, and the copy in TCRdb shows in-frame clones only, minus some. The sample includes tens of thousands of clones, approximately 85% of them seen just once. Unmatched junction bases numbered 8, after V lost 5 bases and J lost 6 bases. This CDR3 has 16 residues. The germline V gene has CDR1 SGHVS and CDR2 FNYEAQ. The sequencing here drew on unsorted PBMCs, taken 3 years after starting antiretroviral therapy. This chain uses TRBV7-6 with TRBJ2-1; the match to TRBD2 covers 12 bases. The TCR was taken from a man aged 35-49 years with HIV. CDR3 loop: CASSPQLAGGSNEQFF. As DNA, the CDR3 is TGTGCCAGCAGCCCCCAACTAGCGGGAGGCAGCAATGAGCAGTTCTTC.